The next 23 T cell receptor beta chains were all read from a single sample in a study of CD8 T cells in Susac syndrome. RNA totalling roughly 0.45 to 1 ug underwent reverse transcription with random hexamers. Each CDR3 protein is one row after TCRdb ran MiXCR on the immunoSEQ multiplex PCR reads. The sample contains about 240,000 distinct CDR3 sequences, roughly 95% of which appear only once. Sample: CD4+ T cells from PBMCs. The origin of the receptors is a human donor with Susac syndrome.

The V and J genes are TRBV30 and TRBJ2-7; the D gene is possibly TRBD2 (5 bases). The CDR3 contains 14 residues. Germline V gene lookup returns CDR1 GTSNPN and CDR2 SVGIG (reference sequence). Trimming removed 0 bases at V and 2 bases at J, with 11 bases between. CDR3 region: CAWSVSGGAYEQYF. The CDR3 coding sequence is TGTGCCTGGAGTGTAAGCGGAGGAGCCTACGAGCAGTACTTC.

The gene calls are TRBV18 and TRBJ2-1; D gene uncertain. Looked up from germline, CDR1 is KGHSH and CDR2 is LQKENI. This CDR3 region has 12 residues. V lost 3 bases and J lost 10, with 10 bases in between. Here the CDR3 reads CASSPQVVEQFF. In nucleotides, the CDR3 is TGTGCCAGCTCACCCCAGGTTGTGGAGCAGTTCTTC.

This chain joins TRBV30 and TRBJ2-7; the match to TRBD1 covers 7 bases. The ends lost 2 bases at V and 5 bases at J; junction bases unmatched: 12. This CDR3 contains 15 residues. Germline-derived CDR1 and CDR2 are GTSNPN and SVGIG (reference sequence). CDR3 protein: CAWSSGTAIFHEQYF. Here the CDR3 DNA reads TGTGCCTGGAGTTCCGGGACAGCAATTTTTCACGAGCAGTACTTC.

The chain employs TRBV2 and TRBJ1-5; tentatively, D is TRBD1 (5 bases). Germline V gene data show CDR1 as SNHLY and CDR2 as FYNNEI. Trimming took 8 bases from V and 6 from J, leaving 17 bases between them. The CDR3 covers 14 residues. The CDR3 region is CASGMMGTSQPQHF. The CDR3 coding sequence is TGTGCCAGCGGTATGATGGGGACGTCTCAGCCCCAGCATTTT. The whole variable domain, remainder taken from reference TRBV2 and TRBJ1-5, is EPEVTQTPSHQVTQMGQEVILRCVPISNHLYFYWYRQILGQKVEFLVSFYNNEISEKSEIFDDQFSVERPDGSNFTLKIRSTKLEDSAMYFCASGMMGTSQPQHFGDGTRLSIL.

This sequence joins TRBV7-9 and TRBJ2-3, with TRBD2 matching 11 bases. The CDR3 covers 16 residues. J gave up 3 bases and V 5 bases, and 7 bases lay outside the gene matches. Germline loops: CDR1 SEHNR, CDR2 FQNEAQ (reference sequence). CDR3 DNA sequence: TGTGCCAGCAGCCGCCCAAGACTAGCGGGGACAGATACGCAGTATTTT. It specifies CASSRPRLAGTDTQYF. Full variable domain (missing parts from reference TRBV7-9 and TRBJ2-3): DTGVSQNPRHKITKRGQNVTFRCDPISEHNRLYWYRQTLGQGPEFLTYFQNEAQLEKSRLLSDRFSAERPKGSFSTLEIQRTEQGDSAMYLCASSRPRLAGTDTQYFGPGTRLTVL.

The chain is built from TRBV10-2 and TRBJ1-1; possible D gene TRBD1, 5 bases. The germline V gene has CDR1 WSHSY and CDR2 SAAADI. Trimming took 0 bases from V and 6 from J, leaving 20 bases between them. The CDR3 totals 17 residues. The CDR3 DNA is TGCGCCAGCAGTGAGTCGGTAGTTCAGGGTACGGGAGCTGAAGCTTTCTTT. This gives the protein CASSESVVQGTGAEAFF.

This rearrangement joins TRBV27 to TRBJ1-5; D may be TRBD1 (6 bases). Trimming stripped 5 bases from V and 3 bases from J, with 11 bases between. This CDR3 contains 14 residues. Germline assignment: CDR1 MNHEY and CDR2 SMNVEV (reference sequence). The CDR3 loop is CASSRAGDNQPQHF. The CDR3 region has the DNA TGTGCCAGCAGTCGGGCAGGGGACAATCAGCCCCAGCATTTT.

This clonotype has only one observation. The chain combines TRBV30 with TRBJ1-3; no reliable D call. Trimming stripped 3 bases from V and 1 base from J, with 10 bases between. The germline V gene has CDR1 GTSNPN and CDR2 SVGIG (reference sequence). This CDR3 has 14 residues. CDR3 bases: TGTGCCTGGAGAGACCCGAGATCTGGAAACACCATATATTTT. This translates into CAWRDPRSGNTIYF.

This rearrangement joins TRBV29-1 to TRBJ2-7, with a weak D call TRBD1 (5 bases). CDR3 length: 15 amino acids. Germline V CDR1 and CDR2: SQVTM, ANQGSEA. V gave up 4 bases and J gave up 2 bases, with 18 bases separating them. The CDR3 loop is CSVAGSQQGPYEQYF. In DNA form, the CDR3 reads TGCAGCGTTGCTGGATCGCAGCAGGGCCCCTACGAGCAGTACTTC.

The CDR3 region is CASSLAPPHYEQYF. As DNA, the CDR3 is TGTGCCAGCAGCTTAGCGCCCCCCCATTACGAGCAGTACTTC. The chain has TRBV7-2 and TRBJ2-7; D unresolved. V lost 0 bases, J lost 4 bases, and 10 bases lay in between. Germline values: CDR1 SGHTA, CDR2 FQGNSA. This CDR3 region has 14 residues.

This chain links TRBV20-1 with TRBJ2-6; D perhaps matches TRBD1 (5 bases). The V end was cut by 2 bases, the J end by 3 bases, with 23 bases between. This CDR3 has 19 residues. CDR1 is DFQATT, CDR2 SNEGSKA, per germline (reference sequence). This CDR3 is CSARLRLNQGMSGANVLTF. The DNA for the CDR3 is TGCAGTGCTAGACTTCGCCTAAACCAGGGTATGAGTGGGGCCAACGTCCTGACTTTC.

This clonotype has only one observation. The chain uses TRBV11-2 and TRBJ2-6; D gene unclear. Trimming shortened V by 4 bases and J by 4 bases, and 14 bases separated the two germline ends. This CDR3 is 16 amino acids long. Germline V CDR1 and CDR2: SGHAT, FQNNGV. The CDR3 DNA is TGTGCCAGCAGCTCCCCGGATACTACAGGGGCCAACGTCCTGACTTTC. Protein product: CASSSPDTTGANVLTF.

The V call is TRBV20-1, the J call TRBJ2-5; D uncertain. Trimming stripped 4 bases from V and 1 base from J, with 19 bases between. The CDR3 consists of 16 residues. The germline CDR1 and CDR2 sequences are DFQATT and SNEGSKA (reference sequence). The chain's CDR3 is CSATGIGASLQETQYF. The DNA of the CDR3 is TGCAGTGCTACCGGCATTGGCGCCTCCCTCCAAGAGACCCAGTACTTC.

This clonotype has a handful of counts. The genes are TRBV11-3 and TRBJ2-1; no definite D call. V was shortened by 11 bases and J by 4 bases, with 9 bases between the two germline ends. Germline V gene sequence: CDR1 SGHNT, CDR2 YENEEA. The CDR3 runs 11 residues. CDR3 coding DNA: TGTGCCTCCCGAGTGTACAATGAGCAGTTCTTC. This gives the protein CASRVYNEQFF.

The rearrangement joins TRBV7-9 to TRBJ1-1; D ambiguous. In germline, CDR1 is SEHNR, CDR2 FQNEAQ (reference sequence). The CDR3 extends over 15 amino acids. Trimming took 1 base from V and 0 from J, leaving 9 bases between them. This CDR3 is CASSLEGGMNTEAFF. The CDR3 coding sequence is TGTGCCAGCAGCTTAGAAGGTGGTATGAACACTGAAGCTTTCTTT.

The gene calls are TRBV30 and TRBJ2-5; 7 nucleotides line up with TRBD1. The CDR3 has 13 residues. Germline CDR1 GTSNPN, CDR2 SVGIG (reference sequence). V was pared by 4 bases and J by 4 bases, with 6 bases of the junction left unmatched. The CDR3 region has the DNA TGTGCCTGGAACAGGGGTTCTACAGAGACCCAGTACTTC. Protein: CAWNRGSTETQYF.

The chain is built from TRBV12-3 or TRBV12-4 and TRBJ2-7; D call uncertain. The CDR3 length is 13 residues. V was clipped by 3 bases and J by 5 bases, with 11 bases between them. CDR3 sequence: CASSLSPLDEQYF. In nucleotides, the CDR3 is TGTGCCAGCAGTTTGTCTCCTTTGGACGAGCAGTACTTC.

The chain is built from TRBV21-1 and TRBJ2-5; the table names TRBD1, a call not compared with the DNA. TRBV21-1 is recorded as a pseudogene. The CDR3 spans 14 residues. The CDR3 reads CASRATGGEETQYF. The CDR3 coding sequence is TGTGCCAGCAGGGCGACAGGGGGCGAAGAGACCCAGTACTTC.

V usage is TRBV3-1 and J usage is TRBJ1-1; D call uncertain. CDR1 LGHDT and CDR2 YNNKEL come from the germline V gene (reference sequence). With 4 bases removed from V and 1 base from J, the gap between germline ends came to 7 bases. This CDR3 is 13 amino acids long. Here the CDR3 DNA reads TGTGCCAGCAGCCTCCCGGGGAACACTGAAGCTTTCTTT. Amino acid sequence: CASSLPGNTEAFF.

This clonotype has just one count. The J gene is TRBJ2-3, the V gene TRBV7-2; 7 nucleotides agree with TRBD2. Germline lookup yields CDR1 SGHTA and CDR2 FQGNSA. J lost 5 bases, V lost 1 base, and 9 bases had no gene match. The CDR3 is made up of 16 amino acids. CDR3 protein: CASSLGIGAGRDTQYF. In DNA, the CDR3 is TGTGCCAGCAGCTTAGGGATAGGAGCGGGAAGAGATACGCAGTATTTT.

The gene calls are TRBV19 and TRBJ1-4; possible D gene TRBD1, 5 bases. The CDR3 contains 16 residues. The germline V and J ends were trimmed by 3 bases and 3 bases, with 14 bases remaining between them. Looked up from germline, CDR1 is LNHDA and CDR2 is SQIVND (reference sequence). The CDR3 is CASSIQGRTANEKLFF. CDR3 DNA: TGTGCCAGTAGTATCCAGGGAAGGACGGCTAATGAAAAACTGTTTTTT. Using reference TRBV19 and TRBJ1-4 for the parts outside the CDR3, the full variable domain is DGGITQSPKYLFRKEGQNVTLSCEQNLNHDAMYWYRQDPGQGLRLIYYSQIVNDFQKGDIAEGYSVSREKKESFPLTVTSAQKNPTAFYLCASSIQGRTANEKLFFGSGTQLSVL.

The chain joins TRBV28 to TRBJ1-1, with a tentative D call TRBD1 (5 bases). The germline CDR1 and CDR2 sequences are MDHEN and SYDVKM. CDR3 size: 14 residues. The ends were cut back, 6 bases at V and 4 bases at J, with 15 bases in the middle. In DNA, the CDR3 is TGTGCCAGCAGGGACACCTTAAGAATCACTGAAGCTTTCTTT. The encoded protein is CASRDTLRITEAFF.

The rearrangement joins TRBV28 to TRBJ2-1, with 8 bases matching TRBD1. J was trimmed by 8 bases and V by 7 bases; bases with no gene match: 13. The germline V gene has CDR1 MDHEN and CDR2 SYDVKM. This CDR3 comprises 15 residues. CDR3 nucleotides: TGTGCCAGCACCTCGGGACAGGTTTTTGGGGATGAGCAGTTCTTC. This gives the protein CASTSGQVFGDEQFF.